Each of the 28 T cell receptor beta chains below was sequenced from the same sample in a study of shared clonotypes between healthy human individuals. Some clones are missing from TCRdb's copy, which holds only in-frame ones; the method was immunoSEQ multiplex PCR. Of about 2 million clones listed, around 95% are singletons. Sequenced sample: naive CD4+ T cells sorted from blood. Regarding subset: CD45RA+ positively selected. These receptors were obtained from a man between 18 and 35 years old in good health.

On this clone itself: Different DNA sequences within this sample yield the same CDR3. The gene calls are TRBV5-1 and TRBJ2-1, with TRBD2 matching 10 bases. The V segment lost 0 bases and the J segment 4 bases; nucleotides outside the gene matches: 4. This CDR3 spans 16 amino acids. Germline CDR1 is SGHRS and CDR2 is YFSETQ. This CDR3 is CASSLASTSGYNEQFF. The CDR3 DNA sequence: TGCGCCAGCAGCTTGGCTTCGACTAGCGGGTACAATGAGCAGTTCTTC.

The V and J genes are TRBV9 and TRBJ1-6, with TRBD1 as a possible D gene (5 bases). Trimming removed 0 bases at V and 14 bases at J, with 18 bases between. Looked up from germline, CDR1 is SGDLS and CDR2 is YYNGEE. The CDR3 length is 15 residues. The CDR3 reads CASSVGGRTSDTLHF. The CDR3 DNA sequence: TGTGCCAGCAGCGTAGGGGGCAGGACCTCCGACACCCTCCACTTT.

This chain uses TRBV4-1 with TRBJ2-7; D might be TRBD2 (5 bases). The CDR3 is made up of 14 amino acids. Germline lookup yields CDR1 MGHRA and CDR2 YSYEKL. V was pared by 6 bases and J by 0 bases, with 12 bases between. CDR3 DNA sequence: TGCGCCAGCAGTCCCCTCCGGGGCTCCTACGAGCAGTACTTC. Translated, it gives CASSPLRGSYEQYF.

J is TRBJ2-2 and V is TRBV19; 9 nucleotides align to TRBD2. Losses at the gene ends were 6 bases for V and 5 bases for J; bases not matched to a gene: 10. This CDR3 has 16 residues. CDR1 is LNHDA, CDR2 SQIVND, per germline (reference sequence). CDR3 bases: TGTGCCAGTAGCGAAACTCCTACTAGCGGGACCGGGGAGCTGTTTTTT. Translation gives CASSETPTSGTGELFF.

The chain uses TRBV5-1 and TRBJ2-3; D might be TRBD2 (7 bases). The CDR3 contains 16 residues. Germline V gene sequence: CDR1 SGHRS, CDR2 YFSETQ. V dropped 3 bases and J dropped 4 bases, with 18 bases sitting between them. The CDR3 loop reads CASSSTGGRDADTQYF. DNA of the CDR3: TGCGCCAGCAGCTCAACCGGGGGGCGGGACGCAGATACGCAGTATTTT.

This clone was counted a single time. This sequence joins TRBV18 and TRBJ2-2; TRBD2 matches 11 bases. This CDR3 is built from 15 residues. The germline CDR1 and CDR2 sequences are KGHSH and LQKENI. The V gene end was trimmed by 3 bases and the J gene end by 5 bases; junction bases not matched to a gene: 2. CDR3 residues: CASSPGTSGTGELFF. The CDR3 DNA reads TGTGCCAGCTCACCTGGGACTAGCGGTACCGGGGAGCTGTTTTTT.

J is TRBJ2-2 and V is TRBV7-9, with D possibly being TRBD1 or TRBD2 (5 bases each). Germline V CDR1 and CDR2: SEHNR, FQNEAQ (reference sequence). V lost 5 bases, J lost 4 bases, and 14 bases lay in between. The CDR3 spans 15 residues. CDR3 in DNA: TGTGCCAGCAGCCCCGGGACGCTCGGCACCGGGGAGCTGTTTTTT. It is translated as CASSPGTLGTGELFF.

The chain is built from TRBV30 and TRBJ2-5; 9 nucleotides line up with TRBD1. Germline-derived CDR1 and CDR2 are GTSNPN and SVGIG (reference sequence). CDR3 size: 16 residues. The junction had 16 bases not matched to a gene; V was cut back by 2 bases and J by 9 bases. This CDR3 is CAWSLPGQGSFMSQYF. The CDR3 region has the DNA TGTGCCTGGAGTCTCCCCGGACAGGGGTCTTTTATGTCCCAGTACTTC.

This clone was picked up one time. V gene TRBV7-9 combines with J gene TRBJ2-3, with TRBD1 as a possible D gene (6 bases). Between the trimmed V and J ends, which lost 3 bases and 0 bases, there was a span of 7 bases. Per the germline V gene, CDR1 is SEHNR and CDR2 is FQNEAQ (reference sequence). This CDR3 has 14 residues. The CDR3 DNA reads TGTGCCAGCAGCTTCGGACAGAGCACAGATACGCAGTATTTT. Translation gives CASSFGQSTDTQYF.

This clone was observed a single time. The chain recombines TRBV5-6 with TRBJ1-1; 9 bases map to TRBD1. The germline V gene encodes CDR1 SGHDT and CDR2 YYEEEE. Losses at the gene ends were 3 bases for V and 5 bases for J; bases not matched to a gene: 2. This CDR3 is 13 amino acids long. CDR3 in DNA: TGTGCCAGCAGCTGGACAGGGGTTACTGAAGCTTTCTTT. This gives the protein CASSWTGVTEAFF.

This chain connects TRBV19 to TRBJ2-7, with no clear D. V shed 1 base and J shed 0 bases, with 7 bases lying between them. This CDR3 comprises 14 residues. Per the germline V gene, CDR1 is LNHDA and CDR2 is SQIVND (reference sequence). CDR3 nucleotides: TGTGCCAGTAGTATAGTCCTCAGCTCCTACGAGCAGTACTTC. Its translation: CASSIVLSSYEQYF.

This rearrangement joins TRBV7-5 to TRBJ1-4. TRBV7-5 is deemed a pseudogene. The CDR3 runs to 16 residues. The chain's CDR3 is CARSLAEGLANEKLFF. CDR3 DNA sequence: TGTGCCAGAAGCTTAGCGGAGGGGCTGGCTAATGAAAAACTGTTTTTT.

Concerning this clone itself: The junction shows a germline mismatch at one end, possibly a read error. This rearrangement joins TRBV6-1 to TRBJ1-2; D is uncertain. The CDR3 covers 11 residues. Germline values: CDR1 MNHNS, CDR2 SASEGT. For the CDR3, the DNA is TGTGCCAGCAGTGAAGCAGTCAAGGCAAGCTTC. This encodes CASSEAVKASF.

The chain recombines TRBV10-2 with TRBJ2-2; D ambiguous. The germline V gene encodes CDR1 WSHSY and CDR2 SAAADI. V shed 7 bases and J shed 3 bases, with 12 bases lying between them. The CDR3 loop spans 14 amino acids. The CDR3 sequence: CASKGGSDTGELFF. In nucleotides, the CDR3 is TGCGCCAGCAAAGGTGGAAGTGACACCGGGGAGCTGTTTTTT.

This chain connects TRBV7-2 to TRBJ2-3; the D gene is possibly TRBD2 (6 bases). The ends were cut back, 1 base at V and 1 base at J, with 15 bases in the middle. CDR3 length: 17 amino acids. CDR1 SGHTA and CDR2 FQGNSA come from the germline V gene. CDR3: CASSLDSVAVGTDTQYF. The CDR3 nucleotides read TGTGCCAGCAGCTTAGACTCGGTAGCGGTGGGCACAGATACGCAGTATTTT.

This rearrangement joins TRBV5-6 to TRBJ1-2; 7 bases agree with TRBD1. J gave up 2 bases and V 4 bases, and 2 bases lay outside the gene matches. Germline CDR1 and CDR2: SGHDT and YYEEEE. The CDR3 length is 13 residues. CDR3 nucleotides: TGTGCCAGCAGCGTGACAGGGAACTATGGCTACACCTTC. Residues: CASSVTGNYGYTF.

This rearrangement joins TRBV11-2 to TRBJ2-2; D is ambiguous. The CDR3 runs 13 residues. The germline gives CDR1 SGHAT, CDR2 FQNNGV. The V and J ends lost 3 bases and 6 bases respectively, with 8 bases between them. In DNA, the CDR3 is TGTGCCAGCAGCTTGGGGTACGCCGGGGAGCTGTTTTTT. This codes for CASSLGYAGELFF.

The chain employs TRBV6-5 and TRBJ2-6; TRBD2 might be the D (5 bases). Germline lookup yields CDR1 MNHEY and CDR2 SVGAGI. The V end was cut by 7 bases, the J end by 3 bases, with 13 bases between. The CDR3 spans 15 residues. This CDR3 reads CASTMGRGGANVLTF. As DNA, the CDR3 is TGTGCCAGCACCATGGGGAGAGGTGGGGCCAACGTCCTGACTTTC.

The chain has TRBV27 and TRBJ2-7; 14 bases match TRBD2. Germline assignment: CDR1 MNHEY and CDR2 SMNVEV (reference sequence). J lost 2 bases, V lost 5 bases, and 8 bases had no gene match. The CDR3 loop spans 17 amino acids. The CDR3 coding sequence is TGTGCCAGCAGTCCCCGACTAGCGGGGGGGAAAGCCTACGAGCAGTACTTC. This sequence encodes CASSPRLAGGKAYEQYF.

The CDR3 DNA follows: TGTGCCGCCAGCCCAGCGAAGGGTCAGCCCCAGCATTTT. This gives the protein CAASPAKGQPQHF. The V and J genes are TRBV6-5 and TRBJ1-5; D ambiguous. Trimming stripped 11 bases from V and 6 bases from J, with 17 bases between. CDR1 and CDR2 (germline): MNHEY, SVGAGI. CDR3 size: 13 residues.

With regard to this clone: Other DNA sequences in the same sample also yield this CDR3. CDR3 sequence (DNA): TGCGCCAGCAGCCAAGAAGGGAGGACAGATACGCAGTATTTT. Residues: CASSQEGRTDTQYF. The gene calls are TRBV4-3 and TRBJ2-3, with D tentatively TRBD2 (6 bases). The V end was cut by 0 bases, the J end by 3 bases, with 7 bases between. CDR3 length: 14 amino acids. The germline V gene encodes CDR1 LGHNA and CDR2 YSLEER.

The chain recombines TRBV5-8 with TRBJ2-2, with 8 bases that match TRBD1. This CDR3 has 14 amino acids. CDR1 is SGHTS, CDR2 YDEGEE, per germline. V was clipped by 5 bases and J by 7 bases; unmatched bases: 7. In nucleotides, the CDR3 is TGTGCCAGCAGACCCGACAGGGGTCACGGGGAGCTGTTTTTT. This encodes CASRPDRGHGELFF.

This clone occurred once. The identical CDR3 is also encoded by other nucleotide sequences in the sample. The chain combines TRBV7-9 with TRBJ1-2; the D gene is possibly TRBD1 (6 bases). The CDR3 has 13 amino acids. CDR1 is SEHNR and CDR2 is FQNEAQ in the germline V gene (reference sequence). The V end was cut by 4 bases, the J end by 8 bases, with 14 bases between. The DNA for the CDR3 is TGTGCCAGCAGCTCACAGGGATCTGGCGGCTACACCTTC. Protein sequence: CASSSQGSGGYTF.

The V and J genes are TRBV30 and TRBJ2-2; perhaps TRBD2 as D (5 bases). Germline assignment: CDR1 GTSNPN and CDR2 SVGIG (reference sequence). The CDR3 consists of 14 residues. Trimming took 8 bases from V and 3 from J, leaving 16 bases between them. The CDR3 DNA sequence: TGTGCCCGTACTAGAGAAGCGGACACCGGGGAGCTGTTTTTT. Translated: CARTREADTGELFF.

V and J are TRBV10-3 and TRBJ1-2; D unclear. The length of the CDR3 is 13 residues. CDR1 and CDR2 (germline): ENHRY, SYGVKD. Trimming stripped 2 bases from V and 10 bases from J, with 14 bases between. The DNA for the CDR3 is TGTGCCATCAGTGAGGTGGTTAGGGAATACTACACCTTC. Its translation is CAISEVVREYYTF.

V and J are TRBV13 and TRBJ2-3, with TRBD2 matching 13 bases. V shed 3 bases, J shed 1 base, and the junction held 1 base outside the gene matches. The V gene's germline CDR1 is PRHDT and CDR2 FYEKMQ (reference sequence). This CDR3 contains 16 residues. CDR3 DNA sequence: TGTGCCAGCAGCTTCGGGACTAGCGGGGGCACAGATACGCAGTATTTT. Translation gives CASSFGTSGGTDTQYF.

The CDR3 sequence is CASNRGAGELETQYF. Written as DNA, the CDR3 is TGTGCCAGCAACCGGGGAGCGGGAGAACTGGAGACCCAGTACTTC. The V gene is TRBV9, the J gene TRBJ2-5; the match to TRBD2 covers 8 bases. This CDR3 spans 15 amino acids. The V gene end was trimmed by 6 bases and the J gene end by 5 bases; junction bases not matched to a gene: 12. Germline CDR1 and CDR2: SGDLS and YYNGEE.

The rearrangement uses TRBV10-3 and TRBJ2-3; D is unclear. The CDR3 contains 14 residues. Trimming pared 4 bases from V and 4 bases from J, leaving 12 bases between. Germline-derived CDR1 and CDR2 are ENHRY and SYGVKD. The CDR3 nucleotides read TGTGCCATCAGTGGTCCAACCCAGGCAGATACGCAGTATTTT. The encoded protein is CAISGPTQADTQYF.